This T cell receptor (beta chain) was recorded in a study of chemoradiotherapy in HPV16-positive cancers. Germline-derived CDR1 and CDR2 are MNHNS and SASEGT. V was trimmed by 6 bases and J by 2 bases, leaving 10 bases between them. CDR3 length: 14 residues. About this clone: The antigen is undetermined.

Notes on the study in general: During treatment, candidate HPV-specific clones and E7-related motifs expanded in tumor. In HPV16-positive patients, HPV-responsive T-cell expansion tracked better recurrence-free survival.

The protocol was immunoSEQ multiplex PCR, while the TCRdb copy is restricted to in-frame clones and leaves out a portion. Here the sample spans about 24,000 clones, about 90% being singletons. Repeated repertoire sampling spanned the course of chemoradiotherapy. V and J are TRBV6-1 and TRBJ2-2; TRBD2 might be the D (5 bases). The sample in question was blood, obtained from a patient who underwent chemoradiotherapy. The sequence derives from a human donor with HPV-associated anogenital cancer. CDR3 sequence reads: CASRRGGNTGELFF. DNA of the CDR3: TGTGCCAGCAGGAGAGGAGGTAACACCGGGGAGCTGTTTTTT.